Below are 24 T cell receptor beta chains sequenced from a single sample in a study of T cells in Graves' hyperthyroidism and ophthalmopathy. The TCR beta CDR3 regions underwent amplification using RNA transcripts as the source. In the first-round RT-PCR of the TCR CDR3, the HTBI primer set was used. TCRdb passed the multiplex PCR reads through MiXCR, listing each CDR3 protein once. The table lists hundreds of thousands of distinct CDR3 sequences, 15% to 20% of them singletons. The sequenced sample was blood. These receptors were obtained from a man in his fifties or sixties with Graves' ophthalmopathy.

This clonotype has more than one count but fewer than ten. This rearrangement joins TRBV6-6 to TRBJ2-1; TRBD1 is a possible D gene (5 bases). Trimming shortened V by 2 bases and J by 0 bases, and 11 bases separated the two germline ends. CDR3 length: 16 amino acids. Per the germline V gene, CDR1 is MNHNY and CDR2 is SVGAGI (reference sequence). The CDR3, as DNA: TGTGCCAGCAGTTACCGAGACAGATACTCCTACAATGAGCAGTTCTTC. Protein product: CASSYRDRYSYNEQFF.

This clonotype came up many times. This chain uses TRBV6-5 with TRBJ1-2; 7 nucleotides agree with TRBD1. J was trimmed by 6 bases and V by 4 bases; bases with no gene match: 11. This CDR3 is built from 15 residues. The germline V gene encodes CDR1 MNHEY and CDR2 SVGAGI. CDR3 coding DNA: TGTGCCAGCAGTTGGGGAGACAGGGCTAGGGATGGCTACACCTTC. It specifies CASSWGDRARDGYTF.

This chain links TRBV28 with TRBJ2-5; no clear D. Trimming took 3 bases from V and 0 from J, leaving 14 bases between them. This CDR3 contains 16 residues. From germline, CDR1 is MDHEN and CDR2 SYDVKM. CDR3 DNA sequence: TGTGCCAGCAGTTTGGACCCCTTGGCAAACCAAGAGACCCAGTACTTC. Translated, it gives CASSLDPLANQETQYF.

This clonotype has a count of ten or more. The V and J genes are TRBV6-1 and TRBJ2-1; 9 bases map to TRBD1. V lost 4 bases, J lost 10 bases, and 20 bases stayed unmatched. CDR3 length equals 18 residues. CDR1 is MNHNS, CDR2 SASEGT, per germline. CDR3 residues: CASSGQGGGLPSVVEQFF. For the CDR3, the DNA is TGTGCCAGCAGTGGACAGGGGGGGGGCCTACCTTCAGTCGTGGAGCAGTTCTTC.

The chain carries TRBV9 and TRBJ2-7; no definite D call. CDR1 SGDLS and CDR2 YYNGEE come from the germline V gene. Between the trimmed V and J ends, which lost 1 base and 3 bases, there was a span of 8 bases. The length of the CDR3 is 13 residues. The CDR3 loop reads CASSVTASYEQYF. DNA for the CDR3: TGTGCCAGCAGCGTAACGGCCAGCTACGAGCAGTACTTC.

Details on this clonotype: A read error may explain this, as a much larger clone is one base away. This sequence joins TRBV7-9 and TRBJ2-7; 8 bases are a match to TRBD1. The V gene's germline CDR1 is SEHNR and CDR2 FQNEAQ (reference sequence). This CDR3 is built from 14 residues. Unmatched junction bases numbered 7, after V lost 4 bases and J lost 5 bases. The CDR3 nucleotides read TGTGCCAGCAGCTCCGGACAGGGTACGGACGAGCAGTACTTC. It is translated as CASSSGQGTDEQYF.

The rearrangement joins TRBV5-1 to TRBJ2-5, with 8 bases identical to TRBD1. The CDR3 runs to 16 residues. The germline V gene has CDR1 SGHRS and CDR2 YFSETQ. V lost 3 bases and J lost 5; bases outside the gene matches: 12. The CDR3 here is CASSSGSQGAYETQYF. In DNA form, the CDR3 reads TGCGCCAGCAGCTCTGGTAGCCAGGGGGCGTATGAGACCCAGTACTTC.

The CDR3 region has the DNA TGCGCCAGCAGCCAAGTTCCGGGGGTGGGGAACACTGAAGCTTTCTTT. This codes for CASSQVPGVGNTEAFF. The chain employs TRBV4-1 and TRBJ1-1, with D perhaps TRBD1 (5 bases). CDR3 length: 16 amino acids. V lost 1 base, J lost 1 base, and 13 bases lay in between. The germline gives CDR1 MGHRA, CDR2 YSYEKL.

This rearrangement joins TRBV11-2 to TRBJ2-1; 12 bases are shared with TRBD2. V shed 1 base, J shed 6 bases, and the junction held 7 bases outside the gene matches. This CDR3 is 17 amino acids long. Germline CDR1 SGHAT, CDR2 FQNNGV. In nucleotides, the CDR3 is TGTGCCAGCAGCTTAGGGGGACTAGCGGGTCGTCCCAATGAGCAGTTCTTC. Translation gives CASSLGGLAGRPNEQFF.

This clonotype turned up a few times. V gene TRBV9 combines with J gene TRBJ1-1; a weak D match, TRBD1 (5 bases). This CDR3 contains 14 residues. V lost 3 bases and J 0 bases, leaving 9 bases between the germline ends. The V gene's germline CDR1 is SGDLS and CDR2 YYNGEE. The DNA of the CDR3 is TGTGCCAGCAGCGAGGGGCACTTGAACACTGAAGCTTTCTTT. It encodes CASSEGHLNTEAFF.

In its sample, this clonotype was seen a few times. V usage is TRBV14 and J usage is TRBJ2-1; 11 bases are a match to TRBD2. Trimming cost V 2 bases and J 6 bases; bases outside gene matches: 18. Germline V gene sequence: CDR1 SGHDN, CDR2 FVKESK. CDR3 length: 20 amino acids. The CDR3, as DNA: TGTGCCAGCAGCCAAATTTTTTTATGGGGGACTAGCGGATTCCGCAATGAGCAGTTCTTC. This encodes CASSQIFLWGTSGFRNEQFF.

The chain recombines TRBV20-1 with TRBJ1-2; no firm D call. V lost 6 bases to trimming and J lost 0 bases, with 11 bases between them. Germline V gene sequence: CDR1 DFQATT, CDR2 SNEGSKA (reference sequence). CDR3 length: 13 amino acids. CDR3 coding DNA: TGCAGTGCCGAGGGCAGATCTAACTATGGCTACACCTTC. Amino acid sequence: CSAEGRSNYGYTF.

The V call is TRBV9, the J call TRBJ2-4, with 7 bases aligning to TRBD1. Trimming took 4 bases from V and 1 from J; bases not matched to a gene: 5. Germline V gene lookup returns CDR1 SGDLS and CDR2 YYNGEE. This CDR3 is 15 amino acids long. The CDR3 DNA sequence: TGTGCCAGCAGCAGAGACAGGGTTGCCAAAAACATTCAGTACTTC. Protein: CASSRDRVAKNIQYF.

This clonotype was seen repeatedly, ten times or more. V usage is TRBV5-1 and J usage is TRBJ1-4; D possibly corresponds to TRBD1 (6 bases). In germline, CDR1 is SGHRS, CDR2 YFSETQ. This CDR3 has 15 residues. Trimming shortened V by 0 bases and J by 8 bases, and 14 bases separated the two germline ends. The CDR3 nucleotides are TGCGCCAGCAGCTTGGCCTACAGGGCGGGGGAAAAACTGTTTTTT. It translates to CASSLAYRAGEKLFF.

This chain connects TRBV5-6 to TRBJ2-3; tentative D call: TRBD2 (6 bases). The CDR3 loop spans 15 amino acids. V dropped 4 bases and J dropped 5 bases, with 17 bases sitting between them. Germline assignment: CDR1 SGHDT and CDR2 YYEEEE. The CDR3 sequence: CASSRRLARGDTQYF. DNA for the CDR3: TGTGCCAGCAGCCGCCGGCTAGCGAGGGGAGATACGCAGTATTTT.

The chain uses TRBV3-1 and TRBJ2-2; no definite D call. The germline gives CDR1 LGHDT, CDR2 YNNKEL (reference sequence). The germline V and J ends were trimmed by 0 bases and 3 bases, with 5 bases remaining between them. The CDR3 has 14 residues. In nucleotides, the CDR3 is TGTGCCAGCAGCCAAGAGTTGGACACCGGGGAGCTGTTTTTT. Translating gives CASSQELDTGELFF.

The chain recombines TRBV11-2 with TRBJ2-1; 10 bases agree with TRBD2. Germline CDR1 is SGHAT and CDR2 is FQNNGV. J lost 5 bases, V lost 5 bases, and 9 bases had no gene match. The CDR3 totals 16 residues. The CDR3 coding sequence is TGTGCCAGCAGCCTGGTTACTAGCGGGAACCACAATGAGCAGTTCTTC. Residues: CASSLVTSGNHNEQFF.

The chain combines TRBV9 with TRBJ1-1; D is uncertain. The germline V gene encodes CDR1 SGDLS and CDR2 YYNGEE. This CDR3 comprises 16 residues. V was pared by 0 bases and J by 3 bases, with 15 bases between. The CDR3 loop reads CASSVALRIGDTEAFF. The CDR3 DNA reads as TGTGCCAGCAGCGTAGCTCTTCGGATAGGAGACACTGAAGCTTTCTTT.

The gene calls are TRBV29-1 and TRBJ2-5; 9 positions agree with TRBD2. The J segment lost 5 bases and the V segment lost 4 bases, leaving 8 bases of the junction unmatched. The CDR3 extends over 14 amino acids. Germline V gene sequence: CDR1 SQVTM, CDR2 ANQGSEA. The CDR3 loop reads CSVAPSGTGETQYF. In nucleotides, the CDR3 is TGCAGCGTTGCGCCTAGCGGGACTGGGGAGACCCAGTACTTC.

CDR3 amino acids: CSVEIDGEETQYF. CDR3 DNA sequence: TGCAGCGTTGAAATAGATGGAGAGGAGACCCAGTACTTC. The genes are TRBV29-1 and TRBJ2-5; D unclear. The CDR3 length is 13 residues. V lost 2 bases and J lost 5, with 12 bases in between. Per the germline V gene, CDR1 is SQVTM and CDR2 is ANQGSEA.

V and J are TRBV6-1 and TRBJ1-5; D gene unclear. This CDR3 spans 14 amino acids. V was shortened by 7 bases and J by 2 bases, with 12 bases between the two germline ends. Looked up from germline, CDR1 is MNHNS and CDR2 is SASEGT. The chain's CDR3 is CASNEGRGNQPQHF. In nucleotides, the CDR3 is TGTGCCAGCAATGAGGGCCGAGGCAATCAGCCCCAGCATTTT.

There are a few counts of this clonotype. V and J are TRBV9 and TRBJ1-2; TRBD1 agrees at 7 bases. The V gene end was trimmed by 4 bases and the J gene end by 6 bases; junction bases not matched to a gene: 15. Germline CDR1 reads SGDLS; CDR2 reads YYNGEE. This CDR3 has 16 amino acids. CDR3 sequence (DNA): TGTGCCAGCAGCCCCCCCCCCCCTGGGGGACAGAATGGCTACACCTTC. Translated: CASSPPPPGGQNGYTF. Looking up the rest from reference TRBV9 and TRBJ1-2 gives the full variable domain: DSGVTQTPKHLITATGQRVTLRCSPRSGDLSVYWYQQSLDQGLQFLIQYYNGEERAKGNILERFSAQQFPDLHSELNLSSLELGDSALYFCASSPPPPGGQNGYTFGSGTRLTVV.

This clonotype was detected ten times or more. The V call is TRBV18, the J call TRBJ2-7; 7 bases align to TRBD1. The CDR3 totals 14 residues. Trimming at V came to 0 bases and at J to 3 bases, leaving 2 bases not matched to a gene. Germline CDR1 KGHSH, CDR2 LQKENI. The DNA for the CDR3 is TGTGCCAGCTCACCACCGGGACAGTACTACGAGCAGTACTTC. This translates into CASSPPGQYYEQYF. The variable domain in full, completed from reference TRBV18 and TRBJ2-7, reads NAGVMQNPRHLVRRRGQEARLRCSPMKGHSHVYWYRQLPEEGLKFMVYLQKENIIDESGMPKERFSAEFPKEGPSILRIQQVVRGDSAAYFCASSPPGQYYEQYFGPGTRLTVT.

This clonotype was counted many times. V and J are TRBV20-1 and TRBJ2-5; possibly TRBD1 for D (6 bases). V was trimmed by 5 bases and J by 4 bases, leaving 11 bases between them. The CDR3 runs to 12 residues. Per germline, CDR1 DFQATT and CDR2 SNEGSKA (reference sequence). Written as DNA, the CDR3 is TGCAGTGCTGAAACCAGGGGAGAGACCCAGTACTTC. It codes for CSAETRGETQYF.